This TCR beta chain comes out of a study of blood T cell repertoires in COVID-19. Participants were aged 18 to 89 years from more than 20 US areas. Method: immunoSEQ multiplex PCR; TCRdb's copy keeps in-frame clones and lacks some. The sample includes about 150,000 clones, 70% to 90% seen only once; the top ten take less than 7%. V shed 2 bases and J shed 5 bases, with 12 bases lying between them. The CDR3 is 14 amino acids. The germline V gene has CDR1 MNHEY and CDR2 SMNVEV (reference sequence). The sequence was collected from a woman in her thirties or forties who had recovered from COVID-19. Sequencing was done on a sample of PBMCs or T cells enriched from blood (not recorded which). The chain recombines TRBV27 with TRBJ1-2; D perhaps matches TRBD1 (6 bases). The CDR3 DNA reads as TGTGCCAGCAGTTTAGCCGCAGGGGAATATGGCTACACCTTC. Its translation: CASSLAAGEYGYTF.